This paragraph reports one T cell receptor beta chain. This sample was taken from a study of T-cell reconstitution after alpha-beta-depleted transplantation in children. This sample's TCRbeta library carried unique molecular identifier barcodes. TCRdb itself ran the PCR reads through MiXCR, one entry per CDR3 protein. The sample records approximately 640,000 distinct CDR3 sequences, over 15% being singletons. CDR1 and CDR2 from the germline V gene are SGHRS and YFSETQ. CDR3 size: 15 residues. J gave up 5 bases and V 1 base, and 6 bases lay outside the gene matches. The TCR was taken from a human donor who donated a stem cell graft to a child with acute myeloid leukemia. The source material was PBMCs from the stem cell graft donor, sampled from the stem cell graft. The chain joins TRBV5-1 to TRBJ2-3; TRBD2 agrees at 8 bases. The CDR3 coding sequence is TGCGCCAGCAGCTTGCCCCGGGGGGGCGTAGATACGCAGTATTTT. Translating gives CASSLPRGGVDTQYF.